These 27 T cell receptor beta chains were sequenced from one sample in a study of OX40 agonist ivuxolimab in advanced cancers. Assay used: immunoSEQ multiplex PCR; TCRdb lists only in-frame clones, some missing. This sample has tens of thousands of clones, with 89% found just once. Source: CD4+ or CD8+ T cells sorted from blood, taken in a trial of the OX40 agonist ivuxolimab. These receptors were obtained from an adult with an advanced solid tumor such as melanoma, head and neck, liver or kidney cancer.

The J gene is TRBJ2-6, the V gene TRBV5-4; D is possibly TRBD1 or TRBD2 (6 bases each). Germline values: CDR1 SGHNT, CDR2 YYREEE (reference sequence). There are 16 residues in the CDR3. V was pared by 4 bases and J by 0 bases, with 11 bases between. CDR3 nucleotides: TGTGCCAGCAGCGCGGGACAACTCTCTGGGGCCAACGTCCTGACTTTC. Protein product: CASSAGQLSGANVLTF.

The gene calls are TRBV28 and TRBJ2-7; D may be TRBD1 (6 bases). Germline loops: CDR1 MDHEN, CDR2 SYDVKM. V lost 5 bases to trimming and J lost 0 bases, with 17 bases between them. This CDR3 contains 16 residues. The CDR3, as DNA: TGTGCCAGCAGTCCTCAACAGGGCAGCAGCTCCTACGAGCAGTACTTC. This encodes CASSPQQGSSSYEQYF.

The chain has TRBV10-3 and TRBJ1-2; no clear D. Looked up from germline, CDR1 is ENHRY and CDR2 is SYGVKD. The CDR3 contains 14 residues. Trimming took 9 bases from V and 3 from J, leaving 17 bases between them. As DNA, the CDR3 is TGTGCCATGAAGCCCGGGGTCCTGGACTATGGCTACACCTTC. The encoded protein is CAMKPGVLDYGYTF.

J is TRBJ2-7 and V is TRBV7-3; tentatively, D is TRBD1 (6 bases). Per germline, CDR1 SGHTA and CDR2 FQGTGA. The CDR3 is 13 residues long. Trimming cost V 0 bases and J 5 bases, with 8 bases left between them. CDR3 sequence (DNA): TGTGCCAGCAGCTTAACAGGGGGACACGAGCAGTACTTC. Amino acids: CASSLTGGHEQYF.

This sequence joins TRBV18 and TRBJ1-1, with D unresolved. The CDR3 contains 14 residues. Trimming removed 2 bases from V and 4 bases from J, with 11 bases in between. Germline V gene data show CDR1 as KGHSH and CDR2 as LQKENI. The CDR3 DNA sequence: TGTGCCAGCTCACCAAACCGGTTGGGCACTGAAGCTTTCTTT. It codes for CASSPNRLGTEAFF.

The chain employs TRBV7-2 and TRBJ2-7, with 7 positions matching TRBD2. CDR1 and CDR2 from the germline V gene are SGHTA and FQGNSA. The V gene end was trimmed by 5 bases and the J gene end by 3 bases; junction bases not matched to a gene: 4. CDR3 length: 13 residues. The CDR3 nucleotides are TGTGCCAGCAGCCAACTAGCGAGCTACGAGCAGTACTTC. Protein product: CASSQLASYEQYF.

The chain links TRBV18 to TRBJ2-3, with D unclear. Germline CDR1 reads KGHSH; CDR2 reads LQKENI. V lost 6 bases, J lost 5 bases, and 12 bases lay in between. This CDR3 has 13 amino acids. DNA of the CDR3: TGTGCCAGCTCCCCAGTCATAAAAGATACGCAGTATTTT. Protein sequence: CASSPVIKDTQYF.

The V and J genes are TRBV11-2 and TRBJ2-5, with D perhaps matching TRBD2 (5 bases). Trimming left V 5 bases short and J 1 base short, with 14 bases between. The germline CDR1 and CDR2 sequences are SGHAT and FQNNGV. The CDR3 length is 15 residues. The CDR3 here is CASSPRRGSQETQYF. DNA for the CDR3: TGTGCCAGCAGCCCTCGCCGGGGAAGCCAAGAGACCCAGTACTTC. The variable domain in full, completed from reference TRBV11-2 and TRBJ2-5, reads EAGVAQSPRYKIIEKRQSVAFWCNPISGHATLYWYQQILGQGPKLLIQFQNNGVVDDSQLPKDRFSAERLKGVDSTLKIQPAKLEDSAVYLCASSPRRGSQETQYFGPGTRLLVL.

V is TRBV6-6 and J is TRBJ1-4; 7 bases map to TRBD1. J gave up 7 bases and V 2 bases, and 10 bases lay outside the gene matches. The CDR3 extends over 16 amino acids. CDR1 MNHNY and CDR2 SVGAGI come from the germline V gene (reference sequence). DNA of the CDR3: TGTGCCAGCAGTTACCCGTTGACAGGGAACGGTGAAAAACTGTTTTTT. Translating gives CASSYPLTGNGEKLFF.

This chain uses TRBV7-6 with TRBJ1-3, with unresolved D. The CDR3 totals 17 residues. The ends were cut back, 0 bases at V and 0 bases at J, with 12 bases in the middle. CDR1 and CDR2 (germline): SGHVS, FNYEAQ. The CDR3 spells CASSLASHPRSGNTIYF. Here the CDR3 DNA reads TGTGCCAGCAGCTTAGCTTCCCATCCGCGCTCTGGAAACACCATATATTTT.

The chain joins TRBV7-2 to TRBJ1-2, with a weak D call TRBD1 (5 bases). Germline V gene sequence: CDR1 SGHTA, CDR2 FQGNSA. The CDR3 contains 15 residues. V was trimmed by 1 base and J by 0 bases, leaving 9 bases between them. Here the CDR3 DNA reads TGTGCCAGCAGCTTAGTGGGGACCGCTAACTATGGCTACACCTTC. Its translation is CASSLVGTANYGYTF.

This chain connects TRBV7-8 to TRBJ2-7, with D unresolved. The CDR3 has 12 residues. CDR1 is SGHVS and CDR2 is FQNEAQ in the germline V gene. Deletions cut 4 bases from V and 1 base from J, with 5 bases between. CDR3 DNA: TGTGCCAGCAGCTCCAGATCCTACGAGCAGTACTTC. It codes for CASSSRSYEQYF.

This clone was counted between two and nine times. The chain has TRBV19 and TRBJ1-5; 10 nucleotides line up with TRBD1. CDR1 LNHDA and CDR2 SQIVND come from the germline V gene (reference sequence). This CDR3 comprises 16 residues. Trimming removed 4 bases from V and 4 bases from J; junction bases left unmatched: 7. The CDR3 sequence is CASSKETGGFNQPQHF. The CDR3 nucleotides read TGTGCCAGTAGTAAAGAGACAGGGGGCTTTAATCAGCCCCAGCATTTT.

This clone was detected a few times. V is TRBV14 and J is TRBJ2-7, with D possibly matching TRBD2 (5 bases). The length of the CDR3 is 15 residues. Trimming left V 0 bases short and J 3 bases short, with 12 bases between. Germline-derived CDR1 and CDR2 are SGHDN and FVKESK. Here the CDR3 reads CASSQDQIRGYEQYF. DNA of the CDR3: TGTGCCAGCAGCCAAGACCAAATCCGGGGCTACGAGCAGTACTTC.

This chain connects TRBV7-2 to TRBJ2-7; tentative D call: TRBD1 (5 bases). Per the germline V gene, CDR1 is SGHTA and CDR2 is FQGNSA. V was trimmed by 5 bases and J by 0 bases, leaving 14 bases between them. The CDR3 has 15 residues. The CDR3: CASSRRGQGSYEQYF. The CDR3 nucleotides read TGTGCCAGCAGCCGAAGGGGCCAGGGCTCCTACGAGCAGTACTTC. Looking up the rest from reference TRBV7-2 and TRBJ2-7 gives the full variable domain: GAGVSQSPSNKVTEKGKDVELRCDPISGHTALYWYRQSLGQGLEFLIYFQGNSAPDKSGLPSDRFSAERTGGSVSTLTIQRTQQEDSAVYLCASSRRGQGSYEQYFGPGTRLTVT.

The CDR3 coding sequence is TGCAGCGTTGAAGGGGGACAGGGGTCTGAAGCTTTCTTT. This encodes CSVEGGQGSEAFF. The chain joins TRBV29-1 to TRBJ1-1; 10 bases agree with TRBD1. Germline V gene lookup returns CDR1 SQVTM and CDR2 ANQGSEA. The CDR3 covers 13 residues. With 1 base clipped from V and 6 bases from J, the junction kept 2 bases outside the gene matches.

This clone has just one count. The chain is built from TRBV14 and TRBJ1-1; D perhaps matches TRBD1 (5 bases). CDR1 and CDR2 (germline): SGHDN, FVKESK. With 4 bases removed from V and 3 bases from J, the gap between germline ends came to 12 bases. This CDR3 is built from 14 residues. The CDR3 reads CASSRGESDTEAFF. Here the CDR3 DNA reads TGTGCCAGCAGCCGAGGGGAATCTGACACTGAAGCTTTCTTT.

CDR3 DNA: TGTGCCAGTAGTATAACAGGGACGAACACTGAAGCTTTCTTT. Translation: CASSITGTNTEAFF. The gene calls are TRBV19 and TRBJ1-1; D possibly corresponds to TRBD1 (6 bases). This CDR3 spans 14 amino acids. Germline V gene lookup returns CDR1 LNHDA and CDR2 SQIVND (reference sequence). Trimming pared 2 bases from V and 1 base from J, leaving 8 bases between.

V usage is TRBV7-9 and J usage is TRBJ1-1, with D unresolved. Trimming took 5 bases from V and 5 from J, leaving 15 bases between them. Germline CDR1 and CDR2: SEHNR and FQNEAQ (reference sequence). The CDR3 is 14 residues long. The CDR3 loop reads CASSASGGQTEAFF. In DNA form, the CDR3 reads TGTGCCAGCAGCGCAAGCGGAGGGCAGACTGAAGCTTTCTTT.

The chain is built from TRBV27 and TRBJ2-6; 9 positions agree with TRBD2. Germline V gene sequence: CDR1 MNHEY, CDR2 SMNVEV (reference sequence). This CDR3 spans 19 amino acids. V lost 6 bases and J lost 2; bases outside the gene matches: 14. The CDR3: CASRKTASGVSAGANVLTF. The CDR3 DNA reads as TGTGCCAGCAGAAAAACGGCTAGCGGGGTATCTGCTGGGGCCAACGTCCTGACTTTC.

This clone was seen only a few times. The rearrangement links TRBV19 to TRBJ1-1, with 7 bases that match TRBD1. J lost 1 base, V lost 8 bases, and 13 bases had no gene match. Germline assignment: CDR1 LNHDA and CDR2 SQIVND (reference sequence). The CDR3 covers 16 residues. CDR3 sequence (DNA): TGTGCCAGTTCGGACAGGACCCTTTTGAGGAACACTGAAGCTTTCTTT. Residues: CASSDRTLLRNTEAFF.

V and J are TRBV5-8 and TRBJ2-2, with D perhaps matching TRBD1 (6 bases). CDR1 is SGHTS and CDR2 is YDEGEE in the germline V gene. With 0 bases removed from V and 0 bases from J, the gap between germline ends came to 12 bases. The CDR3 contains 17 residues. The CDR3 coding sequence is TGTGCCAGCAGCTTGGGGGGGCAAACCGCGAACACCGGGGAGCTGTTTTTT. This sequence encodes CASSLGGQTANTGELFF.

The chain employs TRBV9 and TRBJ1-3; D might be TRBD1 (6 bases). Germline V gene data show CDR1 as SGDLS and CDR2 as YYNGEE. Trimming took off 3 bases at V and 4 bases at J, with 11 bases between the two ends. The CDR3 runs 14 residues. The CDR3 region is CASSDGTPGNTIYF. The CDR3 region has the DNA TGTGCCAGCAGCGACGGGACACCCGGAAACACCATATATTTT.

The gene calls are TRBV19 and TRBJ2-3, with a weak D call TRBD2 (5 bases). V was clipped by 4 bases and J by 2 bases, with 22 bases between them. The length of the CDR3 is 18 residues. Per the germline V gene, CDR1 is LNHDA and CDR2 is SQIVND (reference sequence). For the CDR3, the DNA is TGTGCCAGTAGTACCGTTTTAGGGAGTACGGGGTACACAGATACGCAGTATTTT. The encoded protein is CASSTVLGSTGYTDTQYF.

The chain has TRBV7-9 and TRBJ1-1; no definite D call. The CDR3 covers 14 residues. Looked up from germline, CDR1 is SEHNR and CDR2 is FQNEAQ (reference sequence). Trimming cost V 5 bases and J 6 bases, with 16 bases left between them. The CDR3 region has the DNA TGTGCCAGCAGCCTAAGGAGTTCCCGGGCTGAAGCTTTCTTT. Protein product: CASSLRSSRAEAFF.

This clone was observed a single time. CDR3 sequence: CASSQGISLGDTQYF. The CDR3 bases are TGCGCCAGCAGCCAAGGAATTTCACTGGGGGATACGCAGTATTTT. This chain joins TRBV4-3 and TRBJ2-3; no firm D call. V shed 1 base and J shed 6 bases, with 14 bases lying between them. CDR3 length: 15 amino acids. From germline, CDR1 is LGHNA and CDR2 YSLEER.

V is TRBV18 and J is TRBJ1-6, with D maybe TRBD1 (5 bases). The CDR3 runs 16 residues. Germline CDR1 KGHSH, CDR2 LQKENI. Trimming removed 3 bases at V and 6 bases at J, with 15 bases between. CDR3 DNA: TGTGCCAGCTCACCCCTTGAGACAGCAGTTAATTCACCCCTCCACTTT. It specifies CASSPLETAVNSPLHF. The full variable domain, rest sourced from reference TRBV18 and TRBJ1-6, is NAGVMQNPRHLVRRRGQEARLRCSPMKGHSHVYWYRQLPEEGLKFMVYLQKENIIDESGMPKERFSAEFPKEGPSILRIQQVVRGDSAAYFCASSPLETAVNSPLHFGNGTRLTVT.